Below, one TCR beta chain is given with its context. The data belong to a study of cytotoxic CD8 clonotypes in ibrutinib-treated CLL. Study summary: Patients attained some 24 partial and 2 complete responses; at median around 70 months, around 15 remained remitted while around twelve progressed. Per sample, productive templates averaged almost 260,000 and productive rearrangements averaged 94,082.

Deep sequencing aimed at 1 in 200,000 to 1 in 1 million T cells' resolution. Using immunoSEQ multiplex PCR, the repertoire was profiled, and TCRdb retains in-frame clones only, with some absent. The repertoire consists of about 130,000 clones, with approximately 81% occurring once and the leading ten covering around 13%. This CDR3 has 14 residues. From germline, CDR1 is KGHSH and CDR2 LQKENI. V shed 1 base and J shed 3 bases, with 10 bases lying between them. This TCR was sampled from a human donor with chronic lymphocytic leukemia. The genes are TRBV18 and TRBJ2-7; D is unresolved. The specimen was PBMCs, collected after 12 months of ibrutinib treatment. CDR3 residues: CASSPLESGYEQYF. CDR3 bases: TGTGCCAGCTCACCACTAGAATCCGGCTACGAGCAGTACTTC.